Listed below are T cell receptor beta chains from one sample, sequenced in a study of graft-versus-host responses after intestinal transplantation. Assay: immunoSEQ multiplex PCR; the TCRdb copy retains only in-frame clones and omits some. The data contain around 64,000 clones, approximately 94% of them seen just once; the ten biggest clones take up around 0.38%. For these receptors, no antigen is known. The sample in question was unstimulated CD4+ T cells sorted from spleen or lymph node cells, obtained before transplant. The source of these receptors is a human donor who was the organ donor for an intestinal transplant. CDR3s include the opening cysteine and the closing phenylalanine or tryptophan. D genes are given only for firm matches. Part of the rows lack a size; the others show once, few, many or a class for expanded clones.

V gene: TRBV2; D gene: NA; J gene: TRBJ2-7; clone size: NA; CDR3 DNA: TGTGCCAGCAGTCGATCCTACGAGCAGTACTTC; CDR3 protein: CASSRSYEQYF
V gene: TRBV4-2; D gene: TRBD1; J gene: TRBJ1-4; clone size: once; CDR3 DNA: TGTGCCAGCAGCCAACAGGGGGCGGGTGAAAAACTGTTTTTT; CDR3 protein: CASSQQGAGEKLFF
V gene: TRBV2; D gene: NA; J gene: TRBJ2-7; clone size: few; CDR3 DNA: TGTGCCAGCAGTGAAAGGGTGGGGCAGTACTTC; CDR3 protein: CASSERVGQYF
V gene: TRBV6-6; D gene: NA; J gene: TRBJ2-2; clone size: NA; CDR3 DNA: TGTGCCAGCAGTATTTGGGACCCCGGGGAGCTGTTTTTT; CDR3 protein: CASSIWDPGELFF
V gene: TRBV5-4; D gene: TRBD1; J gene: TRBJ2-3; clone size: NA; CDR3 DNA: TGTGCCAGCAGCTTGGGTGGGACAGGGAAGGCGCAGTATTTT; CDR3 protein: CASSLGGTGKAQYF
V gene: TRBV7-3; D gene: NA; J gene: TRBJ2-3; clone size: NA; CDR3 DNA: TGTGCCAGCAGCTTAGCAGGCACGGGGGGCACAGATACGCAGTATTTT; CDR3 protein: CASSLAGTGGTDTQYF
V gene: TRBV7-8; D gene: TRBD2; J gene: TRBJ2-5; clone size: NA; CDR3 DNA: TGTGCCAGCAGCCAGCGGGGAACTTTCCAAGAGACCCAGTACTTC; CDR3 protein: CASSQRGTFQETQYF
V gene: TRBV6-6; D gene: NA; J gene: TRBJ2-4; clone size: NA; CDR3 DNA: TGTGCCAGCAGTTATTGGGTAGCCAAAAACATTCAGTACTTC; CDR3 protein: CASSYWVAKNIQYF
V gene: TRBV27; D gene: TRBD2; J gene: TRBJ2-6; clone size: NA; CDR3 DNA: TGTGCCAGCAGTTTTGGAGCGGGGCTTTTGAAGGCCAACGTCCTGACTTTC; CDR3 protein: CASSFGAGLLKANVLTF
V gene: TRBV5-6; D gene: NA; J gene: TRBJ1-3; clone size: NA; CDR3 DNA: TGTGCCAGCAGCTTGGGACTGAACTCTGGAAACACCATATATTTT; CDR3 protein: CASSLGLNSGNTIYF
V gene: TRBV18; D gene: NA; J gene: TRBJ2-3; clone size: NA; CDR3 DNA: TGTGCCAGCTCACCCCGGGGAACCACAGATACGCAGTATTTT; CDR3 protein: CASSPRGTTDTQYF
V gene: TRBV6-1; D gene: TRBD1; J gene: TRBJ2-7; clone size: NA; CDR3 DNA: TGTGCCAGCAGTTTAAACAGGGGGGCCTACGAGCAGTACTTC; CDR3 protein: CASSLNRGAYEQYF
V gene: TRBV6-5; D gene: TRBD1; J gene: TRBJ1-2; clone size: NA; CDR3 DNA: TGTGCCAGCAGTTACAGGGGGCAAGGGAACACCTTC; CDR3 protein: CASSYRGQGNTF
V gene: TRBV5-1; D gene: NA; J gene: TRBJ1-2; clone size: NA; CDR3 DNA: TGCGCCAGCAGCTTGGCGGGGGCGATCTATGGCTACACCTTC; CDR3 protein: CASSLAGAIYGYTF
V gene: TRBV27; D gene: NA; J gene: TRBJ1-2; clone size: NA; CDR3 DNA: TGTGCCACCAAACCCAGAGGGTACTATGGCTACACCTTC; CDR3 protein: CATKPRGYYGYTF
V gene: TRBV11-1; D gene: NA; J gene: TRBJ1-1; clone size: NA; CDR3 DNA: TGTGCCAGCAGCTCCCAGGGAACCACTGAAGCTTTCTTT; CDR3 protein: CASSSQGTTEAFF
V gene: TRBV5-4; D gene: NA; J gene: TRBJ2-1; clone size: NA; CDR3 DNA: TGTGCCAGCAGCTCGCAGGGAGGAAGGGGCGGGGTCAATGAGCAGTTCTTC; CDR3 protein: CASSSQGGRGGVNEQFF
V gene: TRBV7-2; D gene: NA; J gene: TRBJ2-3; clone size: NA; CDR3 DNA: TGTGCCAGCAGCTTAGTTTGGACAGATACGCAGTATTTT; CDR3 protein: CASSLVWTDTQYF
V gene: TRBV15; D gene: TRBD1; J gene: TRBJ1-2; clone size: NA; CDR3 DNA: TGTGCCACCAGACAGGGGGCGAACTATGGCTACACCTTC; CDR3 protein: CATRQGANYGYTF
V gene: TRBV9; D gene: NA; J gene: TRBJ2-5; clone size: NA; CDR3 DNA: TGTGCCAGCAGCGTCGGAAGTGGGGAGACCCAGTACTTC; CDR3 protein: CASSVGSGETQYF
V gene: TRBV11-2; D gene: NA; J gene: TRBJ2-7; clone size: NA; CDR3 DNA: TGTGCCAGCAGGACCAACTACGAGCAGTACTTC; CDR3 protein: CASRTNYEQYF
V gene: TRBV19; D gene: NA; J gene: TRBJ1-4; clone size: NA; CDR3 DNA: TGTGCCAGTGGTATAGAAGGGGCGCTCGGAAAACTGTTTTTT; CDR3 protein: CASGIEGALGKLFF